This T cell receptor (beta chain) appears in the sequencing data of a study of blood T cell repertoires in COVID-19. Turning to the study itself: Samples came from the United States, Italy and Spain, spanning acute and convalescent COVID-19. T cells, B-cell-depleted T cells, or PBMCs supplied cDNA or gDNA.

This clone occurred a few times. V lost 5 bases, J lost 5 bases, and 7 bases stayed unmatched. This CDR3 is built from 16 residues. Germline CDR1 and CDR2: ENHRY and SYGVKD. As processed by the authors: Counts of nucleated cells, estimated from reference gene primer amplification, were obtained. TCRdb's copy holds only in-frame clones and misses some; the assay was immunoSEQ multiplex PCR. D and trimming were read from the DNA, whereas the V and J calls and clone size are those reported in that table. The profile shows 150,000 to 200,000 clones, roughly 76% of them singletons. Source material: peripheral blood. This receptor was taken from a woman older than 75 with COVID-19, enrolled during active disease. The chain employs TRBV10-3 and TRBJ1-6, with 9 bases aligning to TRBD1. CDR3 coding DNA: TGTGCCATCAGTCAGAACAGGGGGCGTAATAATTCACCCCTCCACTTT. It codes for CAISQNRGRNNSPLHF.